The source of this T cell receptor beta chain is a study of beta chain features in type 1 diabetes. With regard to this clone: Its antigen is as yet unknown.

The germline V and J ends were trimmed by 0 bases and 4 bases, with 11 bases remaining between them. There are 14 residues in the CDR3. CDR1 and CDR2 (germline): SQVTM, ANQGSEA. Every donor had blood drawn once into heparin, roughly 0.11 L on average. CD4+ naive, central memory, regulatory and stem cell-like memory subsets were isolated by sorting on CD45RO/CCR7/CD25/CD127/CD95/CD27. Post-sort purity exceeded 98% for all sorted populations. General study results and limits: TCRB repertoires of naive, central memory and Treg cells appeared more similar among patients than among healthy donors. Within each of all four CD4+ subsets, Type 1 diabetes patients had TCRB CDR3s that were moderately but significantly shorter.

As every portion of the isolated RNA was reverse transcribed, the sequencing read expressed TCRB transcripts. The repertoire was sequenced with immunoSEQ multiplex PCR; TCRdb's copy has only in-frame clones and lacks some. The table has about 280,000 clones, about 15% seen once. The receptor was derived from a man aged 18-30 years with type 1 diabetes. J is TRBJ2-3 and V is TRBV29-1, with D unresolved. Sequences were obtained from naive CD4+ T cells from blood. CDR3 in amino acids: CSVEDSRRADTQYF. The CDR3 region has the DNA TGCAGCGTTGAAGATTCAAGGAGAGCAGATACGCAGTATTTT.